Listed here are 8 T cell receptor beta chains from one sample, sequenced in a study of pediatric ulcerative colitis. The assay was immunoSEQ multiplex PCR, and TCRdb's table has in-frame clones only and misses some. The repertoire has roughly 30,000 clones, roughly four fifths of them found once; the top ten carry around 4.5%. Sequencing input: blood. The receptors were gathered from a boy between 5 and 17 years old with severe ulcerative colitis.

The chain is built from TRBV11-2 and TRBJ2-7, with D hard to call. The germline V and J ends were trimmed by 1 base and 9 bases, with 10 bases remaining between them. CDR1 SGHAT and CDR2 FQNNGV come from the germline V gene. The CDR3 has 12 residues. The CDR3 region is CASSLGFTGQYF. In DNA, the CDR3 is TGTGCCAGCAGCTTAGGGTTCACGGGGCAGTACTTC.

V and J are TRBV7-9 and TRBJ1-4; the D gene is possibly TRBD1 (5 bases). The CDR3 covers 15 residues. The germline V gene has CDR1 SEHNR and CDR2 FQNEAQ (reference sequence). Trimming stripped 5 bases from V and 0 bases from J, with 10 bases between. The CDR3 DNA is TGTGCCAGCAGCGAAGGGACGACAACTAATGAAAAACTGTTTTTT. Translation gives CASSEGTTTNEKLFF.

The genes are TRBV5-1 and TRBJ2-5; D not resolved. Looked up from germline, CDR1 is SGHRS and CDR2 is YFSETQ. V was cut by 3 bases and J by 1 base, with 13 bases left in between. This CDR3 has 15 residues. This CDR3 reads CASSSKGGSQETQYF. CDR3 coding DNA: TGCGCCAGCAGCTCGAAGGGTGGCAGCCAAGAGACCCAGTACTTC.

V usage is TRBV19 and J usage is TRBJ2-3; D is possibly TRBD2 (5 bases). Trimming stripped 4 bases from V and 3 bases from J, with 14 bases between. Germline V gene data show CDR1 as LNHDA and CDR2 as SQIVND (reference sequence). CDR3 length equals 15 residues. The CDR3 nucleotides read TGTGCCAGTAGTACTGTACGGGATCTGACAGATACGCAGTATTTT. Translated, it gives CASSTVRDLTDTQYF.

This sequence joins TRBV7-8 and TRBJ1-3; D uncertain. The CDR3 length is 17 residues. V was pared by 5 bases and J by 0 bases, with 17 bases between. Germline-derived CDR1 and CDR2 are SGHVS and FQNEAQ. CDR3 sequence reads: CASSRRAGSYSGNTIYF. The CDR3, as DNA: TGTGCCAGCAGCCGAAGAGCGGGCAGCTACTCTGGAAACACCATATATTTT.

The chain links TRBV30 to TRBJ1-1, with 10 positions matching TRBD1. Looked up from germline, CDR1 is GTSNPN and CDR2 is SVGIG (reference sequence). This CDR3 region has 13 residues. The J segment lost 6 bases and the V segment lost 3 bases, leaving 4 bases of the junction unmatched. CDR3 region: CAWRGQGRSEAFF. In nucleotides, the CDR3 is TGTGCCTGGAGGGGACAGGGGAGATCTGAAGCTTTCTTT.

The CDR3 region has the DNA TGTGCCAGCAGCCAAGATCGTTGGGTTTCATGGACAGCTAGCACAGATACGCAGTATTTT. This gives the protein CASSQDRWVSWTASTDTQYF. The J gene is TRBJ2-3, the V gene TRBV14; a possible D gene is TRBD1 (6 bases). The CDR3 spans 20 residues. Trimming cost V 0 bases and J 0 bases, with 22 bases left between them. Germline CDR1 reads SGHDN; CDR2 reads FVKESK.

V usage is TRBV13 and J usage is TRBJ1-1; a possible D gene is TRBD1 (5 bases). The CDR3 runs to 13 residues. V was pared by 6 bases and J by 10 bases, with 18 bases between. Germline V gene sequence: CDR1 PRHDT, CDR2 FYEKMQ (reference sequence). CDR3 loop: CASSPGYLSVAFF. DNA for the CDR3: TGTGCCAGCAGTCCAGGGTACCTCTCCGTAGCTTTCTTT.